The sequence of this T cell receptor (beta chain) was determined in a study of T cells in Graves' hyperthyroidism and ophthalmopathy. Uncontrolled infection, other autoimmune disease, pregnancy or lactation barred patients from enrollment. On the basis of clinical symptoms, serum thyroxine and TRAb, thyroid ultrasound and orbital computed tomography, diagnoses were made. The V end lost 0 bases, the J end lost 4 bases, and 13 bases lay between the germline ends. This CDR3 is built from 16 residues. Germline V gene data show CDR1 as SGHDN and CDR2 as FVKESK. Amplified TCR beta CDR3 regions came from RNA transcripts. In the first-round RT-PCR of the TCR CDR3, the HTBI primer set was used. TCRdb reprocessed the multiplex PCR reads via MiXCR and lists one record per CDR3 protein. The sample has some 300,000 distinct CDR3 sequences; about 14% are singletons. This clonotype was detected a few times.

The chain employs TRBV14 and TRBJ2-1; the D is unclear. Sequenced material: blood. The sequence was obtained from a woman aged 30 to 39 with Graves' hyperthyroidism that later progressed to Graves' ophthalmopathy. For the CDR3, the DNA is TGTGCCAGCAGCCAAGAAATAGGGCTCACTTACAATGAGCAGTTCTTC. It codes for CASSQEIGLTYNEQFF.